The 23 T cell receptor beta chains given below trace back to one sample, sequenced in a study of CD8 T cells in ankylosing spondylitis (dated 2017 in TCRdb). The investigation overall reported the following: Blood from ankylosing spondylitis patients appeared to be characterized by a TCR beta motif composed of about 8 highly homologous amino acid variants.

Antigens of these TCRs are unknown. Libraries were constructed by 5' RACE. Sequencer: Illumina HiSeq 2500. TCRdb's own reprocessing of the public reads used fastp at Q25 and MiXCR and kept productive beta chains. Rows are combined by CDR3 protein, so each entry shows the most common genes and DNA. This sample has 700,000 to 1,000,000 distinct CDR3 sequences in its table, and roughly 10% of those were observed once. The ten largest clones add up to about 0.5% of the sample. Sequencing used blood, either unsorted or a sorted T cell fraction (not recorded which). All receptors come from a male donor with ankylosing spondylitis.

This clonotype was seen a handful of times. V gene TRBV5-4 combines with J gene TRBJ2-2; D is tentatively TRBD1 or TRBD2 (6 bases each). This CDR3 is built from 16 residues. Germline V gene sequence: CDR1 SGHNT, CDR2 YYREEE (reference sequence). V was trimmed by 2 bases and J by 5 bases, leaving 16 bases between them. In DNA, the CDR3 is TGTGCCAGCAGCTTCGGGGGCGGGCTTGTGACCGGGGAGCTGTTTTTT. Residues: CASSFGGGLVTGELFF.

This clonotype turned up a few times. The chain recombines TRBV6-2 or TRBV6-3 with TRBJ2-7; 7 bases align to TRBD1. CDR3 length: 18 amino acids. The germline gives CDR1 MNHEY, CDR2 SVGEGT. Trimming cost V 4 bases and J 3 bases; bases outside gene matches: 18. The CDR3 nucleotides read TGTGCCAGCAGTTTTGGACAGGCTGAAACGTGGCGTTACTACGAGCAGTACTTC. Protein: CASSFGQAETWRYYEQYF.

This clonotype has only a few counts. The genes are TRBV7-9 and TRBJ1-4; D possibly corresponds to TRBD1 (5 bases). The CDR3 is made up of 14 amino acids. Germline CDR1 reads SEHNR; CDR2 reads FQNEAQ (reference sequence). Trimming stripped 4 bases from V and 2 bases from J, with 8 bases between. The CDR3 here is CASSSRQTNEKLFF. Written as DNA, the CDR3 is TGTGCCAGCAGCTCCCGACAGACTAATGAAAAACTGTTTTTT.

This clonotype was seen a few times. The rearrangement joins TRBV15 to TRBJ2-7; TRBD1 is a possible D gene (5 bases). V gave up 3 bases and J gave up 0 bases, with 6 bases separating them. Germline V gene sequence: CDR1 LNHNV, CDR2 YYDKDF (reference sequence). There are 13 residues in the CDR3. The CDR3 DNA follows: TGTGCCACCAGCAGGGACACCTCCTACGAGCAGTACTTC. Translated: CATSRDTSYEQYF.

The CDR3 spells CASSHGTSGVSTDTQYF. CDR3 in DNA: TGTGCCAGCAGCCACGGGACTAGCGGGGTTAGCACAGATACGCAGTATTTT. The chain is built from TRBV4-2 and TRBJ2-3, with 13 bases aligning to TRBD2. Per the germline V gene, CDR1 is LGHNA and CDR2 is YNFKEQ. The CDR3 totals 17 residues. J was trimmed by 0 bases and V by 3 bases; bases with no gene match: 3.

In its sample, this clonotype was seen a few times. J is TRBJ2-5 and V is TRBV6-5, with 9 bases matching TRBD1. Losses at the gene ends were 2 bases for V and 4 bases for J; bases not matched to a gene: 8. Per germline, CDR1 MNHEY and CDR2 SVGAGI. The CDR3 is 16 amino acids. CDR3 sequence: CASSYEGTGRGETQYF. The DNA of the CDR3 is TGTGCCAGCAGTTACGAGGGGACAGGGAGAGGAGAGACCCAGTACTTC.

This clonotype was seen more than once but under ten times. The rearrangement joins TRBV29-1 to TRBJ1-2, with D possibly TRBD1 on 5 matching bases. The CDR3 covers 14 residues. Looked up from germline, CDR1 is SQVTM and CDR2 is ANQGSEA. Between the trimmed V and J ends, which lost 7 bases and 7 bases, there was a span of 22 bases. The CDR3 coding sequence is TGCAGCGCCCCCCGGGCAAGTCTTGGGGCTGGCTACACCTTC. Translating it yields CSAPRASLGAGYTF.

This clonotype appeared a few times. The chain combines TRBV11-2 with TRBJ2-1, with TRBD1 identical over 8 bases. CDR1 and CDR2 (germline): SGHAT, FQNNGV. V gave up 2 bases and J gave up 3 bases; unmatched junction bases: 12. The CDR3 covers 18 residues. This CDR3 is CASSLTRTGRTYYNEQFF. CDR3 nucleotides: TGTGCCAGCAGCTTAACTCGGACAGGGCGTACCTACTACAATGAGCAGTTCTTC.

This rearrangement joins TRBV5-1 to TRBJ2-1; 15 bases fit TRBD2. The trim removed 3 bases at V and 10 bases at J, leaving 2 bases unmatched. This CDR3 is 14 amino acids long. The germline gives CDR1 SGHRS, CDR2 YFSETQ. Here the CDR3 reads CASSSGTSGREQFF. In nucleotides, the CDR3 is TGCGCCAGCAGCTCGGGGACTAGCGGGAGGGAGCAGTTCTTC.

This clonotype has more than one count but fewer than ten. V gene TRBV20-1 combines with J gene TRBJ2-3, with 7 bases matching TRBD1. V was clipped by 5 bases and J by 4 bases; unmatched bases: 9. CDR3 length: 14 residues. The germline V gene encodes CDR1 DFQATT and CDR2 SNEGSKA (reference sequence). CDR3 amino acids: CSAEDRVLADTQYF. The DNA for the CDR3 is TGCAGTGCTGAAGACAGGGTACTTGCAGATACGCAGTATTTT.

This clonotype was seen at least ten times. The chain links TRBV12-3 or TRBV12-4 to TRBJ2-3; D is uncertain. V was pared by 5 bases and J by 4 bases, with 16 bases between. This CDR3 contains 15 residues. The CDR3, as DNA: TGTGCCAGCAGTACCCGAAGGATCAGCGCAGATACGCAGTATTTT. As protein: CASSTRRISADTQYF.

V and J are TRBV20-1 and TRBJ2-3; 12 positions agree with TRBD2. This CDR3 contains 14 residues. Germline CDR1 DFQATT, CDR2 SNEGSKA (reference sequence). V gave up 4 bases and J gave up 5 bases; unmatched junction bases: 4. Written as DNA, the CDR3 is TGCAGTGCTAAATGGACTAGCGGGGTAGATACGCAGTATTTT. Its translation is CSAKWTSGVDTQYF.

The chain has TRBV30 and TRBJ1-1; TRBD1 matches 7 bases. Trimming removed 4 bases from V and 8 bases from J; junction bases left unmatched: 10. This CDR3 comprises 13 residues. The V gene's germline CDR1 is GTSNPN and CDR2 SVGIG (reference sequence). The CDR3 here is CAWKGALPREAFF. The CDR3 DNA sequence: TGTGCCTGGAAGGGGGCCTTACCGAGGGAAGCTTTCTTT.

V gene TRBV20-1 combines with J gene TRBJ2-1; D might be TRBD1 or TRBD2, each matching 7 bases. The V and J ends lost 1 base and 9 bases respectively, with 19 bases between them. The CDR3 is 15 residues long. Looked up from germline, CDR1 is DFQATT and CDR2 is SNEGSKA (reference sequence). The CDR3 is CSARAQGGPLIEQFF. Written as DNA, the CDR3 is TGCAGTGCTAGAGCTCAGGGGGGGCCTTTGATTGAGCAGTTCTTC.

This clonotype turned up a few times. The gene calls are TRBV29-1 and TRBJ1-1, with D perhaps matching TRBD1 (5 bases). The length of the CDR3 is 10 residues. Deletions cut 5 bases from V and 9 bases from J, with 10 bases between. In germline, CDR1 is SQVTM, CDR2 ANQGSEA. This CDR3 reads CSVLGAQAFF. The CDR3 DNA reads as TGCAGCGTTCTAGGGGCCCAAGCTTTCTTT. Variable domain in full (rest from reference TRBV29-1 and TRBJ1-1): SAVISQKPSRDICQRGTSLTIQCQVDSQVTMMFWYRQQPGQSLTLIATANQGSEATYESGFVIDKFPISRPNLTFSTLTVSNMSPEDSSIYLCSVLGAQAFFGQGTRLTVV.

This clonotype was picked up many times. The rearrangement uses TRBV29-1 and TRBJ1-2, with 8 bases identical to TRBD1. Germline V gives CDR1 SQVTM, CDR2 ANQGSEA. Trimming removed 4 bases from V and 2 bases from J; junction bases left unmatched: 9. The CDR3 totals 15 residues. The CDR3 sequence: CSVGVWGTGNYGYTF. The CDR3 DNA follows: TGCAGCGTTGGTGTTTGGGGGACAGGCAACTATGGCTACACCTTC. Using reference TRBV29-1 and TRBJ1-2 for the parts outside the CDR3, the full variable domain is SAVISQKPSRDICQRGTSLTIQCQVDSQVTMMFWYRQQPGQSLTLIATANQGSEATYESGFVIDKFPISRPNLTFSTLTVSNMSPEDSSIYLCSVGVWGTGNYGYTFGSGTRLTVV.

This clonotype was seen only a few times. The V call is TRBV12-3 or TRBV12-4, the J call TRBJ2-1; D remains ambiguous. The CDR3 has 15 amino acids. The V end lost 3 bases, the J end lost 7 bases, and 16 bases lay between the germline ends. The CDR3 sequence: CASSFVQVRSNEQFF. For the CDR3, the DNA is TGTGCCAGCAGTTTTGTCCAGGTACGGAGTAATGAGCAGTTCTTC.

There are a few counts of this clonotype. The chain combines TRBV20-1 with TRBJ1-5, with D possibly TRBD1 on 5 matching bases. Germline V gene lookup returns CDR1 DFQATT and CDR2 SNEGSKA (reference sequence). This CDR3 comprises 15 residues. V was trimmed by 5 bases and J by 0 bases, leaving 14 bases between them. CDR3: CSAGTGIYSNQPQHF. In DNA, the CDR3 is TGCAGTGCTGGAACAGGAATTTATAGCAATCAGCCCCAGCATTTT.

This clonotype was counted a few times. This chain links TRBV27 with TRBJ2-7; D is unresolved. Trimming stripped 2 bases from V and 6 bases from J, with 14 bases between. The CDR3 is 14 residues long. CDR1 and CDR2 from the germline V gene are MNHEY and SMNVEV (reference sequence). The CDR3 bases are TGTGCCAGCAGTTTAGCCACTCCTTCGGGCGAGCAGTACTTC. Translation gives CASSLATPSGEQYF.

This clonotype was counted only a few times. The V gene is TRBV6-1, the J gene TRBJ2-6, with TRBD1 matching 7 bases. Germline V gene data show CDR1 as MNHNS and CDR2 as SASEGT. V lost 10 bases, J lost 0 bases, and 9 bases stayed unmatched. The CDR3 consists of 16 residues. The CDR3 DNA reads as TGTGCCACCTGGGACAGTCAGCACTCTGGGGCCAACGTCCTGACTTTC. This sequence encodes CATWDSQHSGANVLTF.

This clonotype was detected a few times. The chain employs TRBV4-2 and TRBJ1-2; D is uncertain. The V gene's germline CDR1 is LGHNA and CDR2 YNFKEQ. The CDR3 spans 13 residues. V gave up 3 bases and J gave up 8 bases, with 13 bases separating them. The CDR3 nucleotides read TGTGCCAGCAGCCAGGGAGTGAAGGGCGGCTACACCTTC. Translating gives CASSQGVKGGYTF.

This clonotype was counted a few times. This chain links TRBV29-1 with TRBJ2-3; no definite D call. V lost 8 bases and J lost 0, with 12 bases in between. The germline V gene has CDR1 SQVTM and CDR2 ANQGSEA. The length of the CDR3 is 13 residues. CDR3 amino acids: CSSGEGSTDTQYF. CDR3 DNA: TGCAGCTCTGGGGAAGGCAGCACAGATACGCAGTATTTT.

The genes are TRBV27 and TRBJ1-2; unclear D gene. Looked up from germline, CDR1 is MNHEY and CDR2 is SMNVEV (reference sequence). The CDR3 consists of 15 residues. The V and J ends lost 7 bases and 5 bases respectively, with 20 bases between them. CDR3 residues: CASKVGATREYGYTF. Written as DNA, the CDR3 is TGTGCCAGCAAGGTCGGCGCAACGAGGGAGTATGGCTACACCTTC.